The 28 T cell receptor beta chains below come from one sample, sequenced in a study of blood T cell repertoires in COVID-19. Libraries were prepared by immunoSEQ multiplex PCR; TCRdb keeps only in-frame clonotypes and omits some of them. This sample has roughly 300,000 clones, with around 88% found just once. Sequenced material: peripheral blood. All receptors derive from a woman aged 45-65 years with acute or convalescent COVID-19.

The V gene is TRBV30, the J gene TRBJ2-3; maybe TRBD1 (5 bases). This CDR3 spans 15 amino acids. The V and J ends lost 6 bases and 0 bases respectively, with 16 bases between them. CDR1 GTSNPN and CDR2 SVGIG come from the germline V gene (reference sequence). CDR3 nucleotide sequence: TGTGCCTGCTGGGCAGGGTACACGAGCACAGATACGCAGTATTTT. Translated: CACWAGYTSTDTQYF.

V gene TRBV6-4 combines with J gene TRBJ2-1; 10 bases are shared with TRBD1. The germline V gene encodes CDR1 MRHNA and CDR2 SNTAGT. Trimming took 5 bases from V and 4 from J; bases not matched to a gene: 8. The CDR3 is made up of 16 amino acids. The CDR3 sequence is CASSYRGTGVYNEQFF. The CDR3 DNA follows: TGTGCCAGCAGTTATAGGGGGACAGGGGTTTACAATGAGCAGTTCTTC.

The CDR3 coding sequence is TGCAGCGTTAAATCCGGGACAGGGAAGGGATATGGCTACACCTTC. This codes for CSVKSGTGKGYGYTF. V gene TRBV29-1 combines with J gene TRBJ1-2; 9 bases match TRBD1. There are 15 residues in the CDR3. After removal of 5 bases from V and 5 bases from J, the junction contained 12 bases not matched to a gene. The germline V gene encodes CDR1 SQVTM and CDR2 ANQGSEA.

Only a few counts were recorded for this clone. CDR3 in amino acids: CASSPNPTGNNYGYTF. CDR3 coding DNA: TGTGCCAGCAGCCCAAACCCGACAGGGAACAACTATGGCTACACCTTC. The chain recombines TRBV3-1 (or the pseudogene TRBV3-2) with TRBJ1-2, with 7 bases matching TRBD1. J was trimmed by 2 bases and V by 4 bases; bases with no gene match: 10. This CDR3 has 16 residues. Germline CDR1 reads LGHDT; CDR2 reads YNNKEL (reference sequence).

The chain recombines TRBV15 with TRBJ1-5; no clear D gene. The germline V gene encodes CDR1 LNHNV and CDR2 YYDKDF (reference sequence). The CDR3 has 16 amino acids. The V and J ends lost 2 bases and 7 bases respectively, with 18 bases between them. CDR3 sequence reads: CATSRRLEEPRQPQHF. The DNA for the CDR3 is TGTGCCACCAGCAGAAGACTGGAGGAACCCAGGCAGCCCCAGCATTTT.

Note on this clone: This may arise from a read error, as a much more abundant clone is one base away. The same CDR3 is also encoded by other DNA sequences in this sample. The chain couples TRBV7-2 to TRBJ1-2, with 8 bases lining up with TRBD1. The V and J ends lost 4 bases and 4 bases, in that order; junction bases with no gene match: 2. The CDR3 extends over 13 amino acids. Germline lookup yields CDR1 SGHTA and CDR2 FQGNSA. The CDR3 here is CASSSGQGYGYTF. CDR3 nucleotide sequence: TGTGCCAGCAGCTCAGGACAGGGCTATGGCTACACCTTC.

The DNA of the CDR3 is TGTGCCAGCGGTCGATCAGGGACAGCTCATAATGAAAAACTGTTTTTT. Encoded protein: CASGRSGTAHNEKLFF. The rearrangement uses TRBV27 and TRBJ1-4; TRBD1 aligns across 7 bases. V shed 8 bases, J shed 4 bases, and the junction held 13 bases outside the gene matches. This CDR3 spans 16 amino acids. CDR1 is MNHEY, CDR2 SMNVEV, per germline (reference sequence).

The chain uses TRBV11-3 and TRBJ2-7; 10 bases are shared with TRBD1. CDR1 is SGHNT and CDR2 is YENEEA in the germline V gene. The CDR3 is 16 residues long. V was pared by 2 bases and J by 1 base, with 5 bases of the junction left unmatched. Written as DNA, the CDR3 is TGTGCCAGCAGCTTAACCGGGACAGGGGCATCCTACGAGCAGTACTTC. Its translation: CASSLTGTGASYEQYF.

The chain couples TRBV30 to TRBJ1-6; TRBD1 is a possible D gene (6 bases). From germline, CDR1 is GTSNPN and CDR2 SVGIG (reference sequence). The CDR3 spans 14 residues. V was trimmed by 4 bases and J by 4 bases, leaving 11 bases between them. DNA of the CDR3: TGTGCCTGGAACCAGAGGGGGTATAATTCACCCCTCCACTTT. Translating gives CAWNQRGYNSPLHF.

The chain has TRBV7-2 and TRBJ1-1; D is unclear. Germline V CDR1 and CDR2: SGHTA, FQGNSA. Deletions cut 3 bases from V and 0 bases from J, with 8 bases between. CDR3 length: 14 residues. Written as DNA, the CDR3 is TGTGCCAGCAGCTTGGGCAGGATGAACACTGAAGCTTTCTTT. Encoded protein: CASSLGRMNTEAFF.

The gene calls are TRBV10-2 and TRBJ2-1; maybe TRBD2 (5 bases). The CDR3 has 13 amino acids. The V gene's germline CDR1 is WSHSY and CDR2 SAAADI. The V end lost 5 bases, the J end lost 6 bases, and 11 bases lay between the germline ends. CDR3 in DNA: TGCGCCAGCAGTCCCGGACGGGGCAATGAGCAGTTCTTC. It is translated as CASSPGRGNEQFF.

This CDR3 reads CASSYGQTSFEKLFF. In nucleotides, the CDR3 is TGTGCCAGCAGCTATGGACAGACCTCCTTTGAAAAACTGTTTTTT. The chain has TRBV5-8 and TRBJ1-4; D is perhaps TRBD1 (6 bases). The V gene lost 3 bases and the J gene lost 7 bases, with 16 bases spanning the gap. The CDR3 contains 15 residues. Germline V lookup: CDR1 SGHTS, CDR2 YDEGEE.

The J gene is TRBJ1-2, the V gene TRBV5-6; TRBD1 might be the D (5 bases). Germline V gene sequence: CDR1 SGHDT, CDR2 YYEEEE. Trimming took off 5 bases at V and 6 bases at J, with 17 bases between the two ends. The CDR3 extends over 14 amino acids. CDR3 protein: CASRVGPQGDGYTF. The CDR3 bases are TGTGCCAGCAGAGTGGGCCCCCAAGGGGATGGCTACACCTTC. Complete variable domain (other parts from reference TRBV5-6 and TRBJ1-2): DAGVTQSPTHLIKTRGQQVTLRCSPKSGHDTVSWYQQALGQGPQFIFQYYEEEERQRGNFPDRFSGHQFPNYSSELNVNALLLGDSALYLCASRVGPQGDGYTFGSGTRLTVV.

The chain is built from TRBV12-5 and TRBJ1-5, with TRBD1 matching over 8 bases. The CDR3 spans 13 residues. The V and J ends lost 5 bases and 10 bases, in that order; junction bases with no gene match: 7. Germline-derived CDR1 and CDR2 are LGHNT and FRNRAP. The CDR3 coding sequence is TGTGCTAGTGGTGTCCAGGGGGCCGGTCCCCAGCATTTT. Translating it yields CASGVQGAGPQHF. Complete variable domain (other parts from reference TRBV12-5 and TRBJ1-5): DARVTQTPRHKVTEMGQEVTMRCQPILGHNTVFWYRQTMMQGLELLAYFRNRAPLDDSGMPKDRFSAEMPDATLATLKIQPSEPRDSAVYFCASGVQGAGPQHFGDGTRLSIL.

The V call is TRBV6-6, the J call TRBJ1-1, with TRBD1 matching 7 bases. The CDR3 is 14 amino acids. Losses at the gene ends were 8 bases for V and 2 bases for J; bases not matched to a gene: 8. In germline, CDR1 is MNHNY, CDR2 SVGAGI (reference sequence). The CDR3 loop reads CASGLDRSNTEAFF. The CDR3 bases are TGTGCCAGCGGGTTGGACAGGTCTAACACTGAAGCTTTCTTT.

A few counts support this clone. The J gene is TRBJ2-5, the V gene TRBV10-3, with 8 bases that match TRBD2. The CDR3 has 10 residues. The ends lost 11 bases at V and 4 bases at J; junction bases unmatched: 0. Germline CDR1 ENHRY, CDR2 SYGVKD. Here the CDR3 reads CAAGGETQYF. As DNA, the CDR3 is TGTGCCGCGGGGGGAGAGACCCAGTACTTC.

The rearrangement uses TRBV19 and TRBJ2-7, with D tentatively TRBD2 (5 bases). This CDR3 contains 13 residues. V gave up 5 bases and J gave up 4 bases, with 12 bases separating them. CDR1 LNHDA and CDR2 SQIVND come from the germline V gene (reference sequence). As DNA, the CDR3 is TGTGCCAGTAGTTCATTTAGCGAGTACGAGCAGTACTTC. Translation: CASSSFSEYEQYF.

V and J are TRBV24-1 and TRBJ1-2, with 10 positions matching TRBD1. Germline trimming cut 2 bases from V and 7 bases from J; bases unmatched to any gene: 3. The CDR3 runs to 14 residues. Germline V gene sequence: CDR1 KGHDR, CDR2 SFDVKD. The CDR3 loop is CATSDSRQGAGYTF. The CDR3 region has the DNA TGTGCCACCAGTGATTCACGACAGGGGGCTGGCTACACCTTC.

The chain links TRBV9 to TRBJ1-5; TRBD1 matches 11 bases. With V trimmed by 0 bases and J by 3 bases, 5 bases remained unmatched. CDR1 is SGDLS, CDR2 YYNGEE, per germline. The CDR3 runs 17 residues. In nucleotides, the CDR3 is TGTGCCAGCAGCGTAGATGGACAGGGGGCTTTCAATCAGCCCCAGCATTTT. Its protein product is CASSVDGQGAFNQPQHF.

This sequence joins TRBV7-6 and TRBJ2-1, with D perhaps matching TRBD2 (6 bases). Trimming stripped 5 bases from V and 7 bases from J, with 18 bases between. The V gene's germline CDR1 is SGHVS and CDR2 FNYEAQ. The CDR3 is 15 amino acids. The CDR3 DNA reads TGTGCCAGCAGCCTCATAACATTCGGGGGAAATGAGCAGTTCTTC. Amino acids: CASSLITFGGNEQFF. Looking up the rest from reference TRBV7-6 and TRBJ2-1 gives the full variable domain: GAGVSQSPRYKVTKRGQDVALRCDPISGHVSLYWYRQALGQGPEFLTYFNYEAQQDKSGLPNDRFSAERPEGSISTLTIQRTEQRDSAMYRCASSLITFGGNEQFFGPGTRLTVL.

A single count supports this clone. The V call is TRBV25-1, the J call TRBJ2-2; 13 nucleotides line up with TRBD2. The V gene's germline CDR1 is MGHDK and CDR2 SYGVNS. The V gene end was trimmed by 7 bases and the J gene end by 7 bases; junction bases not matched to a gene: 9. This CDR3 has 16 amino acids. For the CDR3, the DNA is TGTGCCAGCACCCTAGGACTAGCGGGAGTTAACGGGGAGCTGTTTTTT. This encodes CASTLGLAGVNGELFF.

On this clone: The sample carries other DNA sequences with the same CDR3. DNA of the CDR3: TGTGCCAGCAGCCCAGGGGCCTACGAGCAGTACTTC. Amino acid sequence: CASSPGAYEQYF. The chain combines TRBV7-2 with TRBJ2-7, with a weak D call TRBD1 (6 bases). CDR3 length: 12 amino acids. CDR1 is SGHTA, CDR2 FQGNSA, per germline. V lost 5 bases, J lost 2 bases, and 7 bases lay in between.

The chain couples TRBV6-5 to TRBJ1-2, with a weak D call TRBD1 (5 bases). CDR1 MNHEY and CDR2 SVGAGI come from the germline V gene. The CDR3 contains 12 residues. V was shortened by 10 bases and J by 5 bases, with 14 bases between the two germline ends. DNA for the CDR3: TGTGCCACGCGGGGACCGGCATATGGCTACACCTTC. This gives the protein CATRGPAYGYTF.

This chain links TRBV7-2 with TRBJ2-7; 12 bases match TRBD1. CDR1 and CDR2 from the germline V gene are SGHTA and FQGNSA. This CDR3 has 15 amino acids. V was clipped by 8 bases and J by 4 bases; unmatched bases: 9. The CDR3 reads CASGLWDRGQYEQYF. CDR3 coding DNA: TGTGCCAGCGGATTATGGGACAGGGGGCAATACGAGCAGTACTTC.

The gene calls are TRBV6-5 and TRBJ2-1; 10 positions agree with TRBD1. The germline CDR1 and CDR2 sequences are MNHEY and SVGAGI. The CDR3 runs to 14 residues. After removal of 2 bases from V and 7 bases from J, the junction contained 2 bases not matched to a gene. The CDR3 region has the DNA TGTGCCAGCAGTTACGGACAGGGGGGAAATGAGCAGTTCTTC. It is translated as CASSYGQGGNEQFF.

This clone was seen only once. Written as DNA, the CDR3 is TGTGCCAGCAGCTGGGGGACAGGGGACACCGGGGAGCTGTTTTTT. This sequence encodes CASSWGTGDTGELFF. The chain employs TRBV5-6 and TRBJ2-2; 10 bases align to TRBD1. V gave up 3 bases and J gave up 3 bases; unmatched junction bases: 2. Germline CDR1 and CDR2: SGHDT and YYEEEE. This CDR3 is built from 15 residues.

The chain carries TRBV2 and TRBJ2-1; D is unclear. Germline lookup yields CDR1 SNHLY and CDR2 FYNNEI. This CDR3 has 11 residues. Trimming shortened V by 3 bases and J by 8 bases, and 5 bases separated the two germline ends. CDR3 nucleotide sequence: TGTGCCAGCAGTGATATTCATGAGCAGTTCTTC. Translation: CASSDIHEQFF. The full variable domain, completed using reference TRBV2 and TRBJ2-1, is EPEVTQTPSHQVTQMGQEVILRCVPISNHLYFYWYRQILGQKVEFLVSFYNNEISEKSEIFDDQFSVERPDGSNFTLKIRSTKLEDSAMYFCASSDIHEQFFGPGTRLTVL.

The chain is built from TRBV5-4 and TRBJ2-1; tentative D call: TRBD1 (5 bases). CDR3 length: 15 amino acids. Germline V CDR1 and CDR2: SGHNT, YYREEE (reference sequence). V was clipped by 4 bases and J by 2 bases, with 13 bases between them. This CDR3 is CASSLTGAPYNEQFF. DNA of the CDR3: TGTGCCAGCAGCCTAACAGGCGCTCCCTACAATGAGCAGTTCTTC. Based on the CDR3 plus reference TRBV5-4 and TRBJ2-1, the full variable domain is ETGVTQSPTHLIKTRGQQVTLRCSSQSGHNTVSWYQQALGQGPQFIFQYYREEENGRGNFPPRFSGLQFPNYSSELNVNALELDDSALYLCASSLTGAPYNEQFFGPGTRLTVL.